These 4 T cell receptor gamma chains came from one sample sequenced in a study of gamma-delta chains in newborns, infants, children. TCRdb processed the reads again with the CATT caller. This sample has some 550 gamma-chain clones, with 74% found just once. Sequencing was carried out using blood. These receptors were collected from a child who was a newborn, infant or young child, either healthy, febrile or measles-vaccinated (not recorded which).

The chain recombines TRGV4 with TRGJ1 or TRGJ2. No J gene is reported in TCRdb; it was inferred here by comparing the DNA with germline. V was clipped by 2 bases and J by 5 bases; unmatched bases: 6. CDR1 EGSTGY and CDR2 YDSYTSSV come from the germline V gene. The CDR3 runs to 13 residues. In DNA form, the CDR3 reads TGTGCCACCTGGGATGTCGGGGATTATAAGAAACTCTTT. Its protein product is CATWDVGDYKKLF.

The table lists this clone with a few counts. Different DNA sequences within this sample yield the same CDR3. The rearrangement uses TRGV9 and TRGJP. No J gene is reported in TCRdb; it was inferred here by comparing the DNA with germline. Trimming took 0 bases from V and 4 from J; bases not matched to a gene: 3. Germline V CDR1 and CDR2: GITISATS, ISYDGTV (reference sequence). The CDR3 length is 17 residues. CDR3 sequence reads: CALWEVPQELGKKIKVF. The CDR3 bases are TGTGCCTTGTGGGAGGTGCCTCAAGAGTTGGGCAAAAAAATCAAGGTATTT.

This clone showed up just once. The chain is built from TRGV5 and TRGJ1 or TRGJ2. TCRdb leaves out the J gene; it was filled in here by matching the DNA to germline. V was clipped by 0 bases and J by 7 bases; unmatched bases: 6. Germline CDR1 reads VINAFY; CDR2 reads YDVSNSKD. This CDR3 has 13 amino acids. CDR3 amino acids: CATWDRPEYKKLF. CDR3 sequence (DNA): TGTGCCACCTGGGACAGGCCGGAATATAAGAAACTCTTT.

For the J gene the call is TRGJP2; the V gene lacks a call. There are 15 residues in the CDR3. The CDR3 bases are TGTGCCACCTGGGACAGGCTTAGTAGTGATTGGATCAAGACGTTT. Residues: CATWDRLSSDWIKTF.